This T cell receptor (beta chain) was captured in a study of blood T cells in healthy people across ages. At the level of the study: The template switching approach captured approximately one barcoded beta molecule for every two T cells. Study-wide points: Diversity of TCR beta per million T cells declined in a roughly linear way with age. The authors considered diversity estimates from one million T cells to be underestimates.

The use of a sample-barcoded 5' primer and a J-beta primer mix characterized a second PCR of about 7 to 12 cycles. The template-switch adaptor, which had 12 random nucleotides, put a tag on each cDNA molecule. Each CDR3 protein is one row after TCRdb ran MiXCR on the 5' RACE reads. The table shows around 900,000 distinct CDR3 sequences, with 45% to 60% occurring only once. Concerning this clonotype itself: As yet, its antigen is unknown.

CDR3 length equals 16 residues. The junction had 12 bases not matched to a gene; V was cut back by 4 bases and J by 3 bases. Germline loops: CDR1 MGHRA, CDR2 YSYEKL. The gene calls are TRBV4-1 and TRBJ2-7, with 7 bases that match TRBD2. The sample comprised blood. This TCR derives from a woman aged 60-70 years in good health. CDR3 residues: CASSPALSGLGYEQYF. The CDR3 DNA follows: TGCGCCAGCAGCCCGGCCCTGAGTGGACTAGGCTACGAGCAGTACTTC.